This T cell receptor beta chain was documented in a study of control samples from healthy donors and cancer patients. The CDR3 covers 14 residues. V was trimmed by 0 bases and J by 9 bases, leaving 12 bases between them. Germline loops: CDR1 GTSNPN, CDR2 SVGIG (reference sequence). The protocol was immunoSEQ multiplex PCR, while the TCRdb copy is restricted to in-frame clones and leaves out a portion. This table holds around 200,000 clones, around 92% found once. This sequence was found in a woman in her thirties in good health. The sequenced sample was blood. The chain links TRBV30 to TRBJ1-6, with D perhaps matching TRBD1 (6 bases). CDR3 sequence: CAWSVGIGGSPLHF. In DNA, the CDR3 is TGTGCCTGGAGTGTAGGTATAGGGGGTTCACCCCTCCACTTT.